Shown below are 3 T cell receptor beta chains from a single sample sequenced in a study of identifying expanded T cells in peripheral blood. Repertoires were generated with immunoSEQ multiplex PCR, while TCRdb's copy carries only in-frame clones and drops some. The sample carries around 100,000 clones, approximately 88% recorded once. The sample comprised blood. Receptor source: a person between 18 and 70 years old in good health.

The V and J genes are TRBV12-5 and TRBJ2-1, with 8 bases that match TRBD1. The germline CDR1 and CDR2 sequences are LGHNT and FRNRAP. This CDR3 region has 16 residues. J lost 8 bases, V lost 3 bases, and 12 bases had no gene match. Here the CDR3 reads CASGFALTGVVYEQFF. In nucleotides, the CDR3 is TGTGCTAGTGGTTTCGCATTGACAGGGGTAGTCTATGAGCAGTTCTTC.

This sequence joins TRBV7-3 and TRBJ2-7; possibly TRBD1 for D (7 bases). V gave up 1 base and J gave up 5 bases, with 12 bases separating them. Germline assignment: CDR1 SGHTA and CDR2 FQGTGA. The CDR3 is 14 amino acids. The CDR3 DNA follows: TGTGCCAGCAGCTTAATAGGGGGCGGGGACGAGCAGTACTTC. It encodes CASSLIGGGDEQYF.

The chain recombines TRBV10-2 with TRBJ2-6, with 14 bases that match TRBD2. The CDR3 has 17 amino acids. CDR1 is WSHSY and CDR2 is SAAADI in the germline V gene. V dropped 5 bases and J dropped 2; count of bases not matched to a gene: 2. The CDR3 spells CASSLTSGGAGANVLTF. In nucleotides, the CDR3 is TGCGCCAGCAGTTTGACTAGCGGGGGGGCTGGGGCCAACGTCCTGACTTTC.